This T cell receptor beta chain was documented in a study of OX40 agonist ivuxolimab in advanced cancers. About the research overall: Partial response was recorded in three patients: one hepatocellular carcinoma and two cutaneous melanoma cases. The study's findings and limits: Normalized T-cell clonal expansion was also low in some nonresponders. Mean expanded clone counts were higher in CD8+ than CD4+ T cells.

Germline assignment: CDR1 SGHDN and CDR2 FVKESK. This CDR3 comprises 15 residues. V gave up 0 bases and J gave up 4 bases, with 12 bases separating them. The assay was immunoSEQ multiplex PCR, and TCRdb's table has in-frame clones only and misses some. The data contain roughly 61,000 clones, roughly 90% of them singletons. This clone was observed once. Its antigen is not identified. Autoimmune disease history or systemic immunosuppression excluded patients. The sample was CD4+ or CD8+ T cells sorted from blood, taken in a trial of the OX40 agonist ivuxolimab. This chain joins TRBV14 and TRBJ2-5; the D is unclear. This TCR came from an adult with an advanced solid tumor such as melanoma, head and neck, liver or kidney cancer. CDR3 region: CASSQDGWLGETQYF. The CDR3 coding sequence is TGTGCCAGCAGCCAAGATGGGTGGTTAGGAGAGACCCAGTACTTC.